The following is a T cell receptor (beta chain) sequence with its context. Its antigen is not known. One end of the junction is discordant with germline, which a read error may explain. The record originates from a study of response to subunit inactivated influenza vaccine. Findings of the study overall: T cells newly recruited by each seasonal influenza vaccination are few, the authors suggested.

TCRdb recomputed calls from the RT-PCR reads with MiXCR, one row per CDR3 protein. Of under 950,000 distinct CDR3 sequences detected, around 20% appear once; the ten largest clones hold about a tenth. CDR3 size: 13 residues. The specimen comprised PBMCs from blood, sampled roughly 5 days after vaccination. This clonotype was sampled from a man aged 45-65 years who received an inactivated influenza vaccine. This rearrangement joins TRBV12-3 or TRBV12-4 to TRBJ1-1; D is undetermined. The CDR3 region has the DNA TGTGCCAGCAGCATTGGGCCACGGACTGGAGCTTTCTTT. Residues: CASSIGPRTGAFF.